These T cell receptor beta chains were read from a single sample in a study of vaccination effects on CD4 cells after COVID-19. Profiled with immunoSEQ multiplex PCR; TCRdb holds only in-frame clones, not every one. The sample lists about 63,000 clones, over 70% occurring once. Their recognized antigens are unknown. Specimen: CD4+ T cells from PBMCs cultured with HCoV-OC43 spike peptides, collected before COVID-19 vaccination. These TCRs come from a human donor who received a COVID-19 vaccine. The CDR3 runs from the conserved cysteine through the conserved F or W. The D gene is left open where the match is weak. For some rows the clone size is stated as once, few or many, or as a class when expanded; others skip it.

clone_size	v_call	d_call	j_call	cdr3_nt	cdr3_aa
NA	TRBV28	NA	TRBJ1-2	TGTGCCAGCGGACAGCCGATGTATGGCTACACCTTC	CASGQPMYGYTF
NA	TRBV12-3/TRBV12-4	NA	TRBJ1-1	TGTGCCAGCAGTTTATTAGGGGCTGAAGCTTTCTTT	CASSLLGAEAFF
NA	TRBV27	NA	TRBJ2-3	TGTGCCAGCAGTTTCTTTGGCAGCACAGATACGCAGTATTTT	CASSFFGSTDTQYF
once	TRBV6-5	NA	TRBJ1-1	TGTGCCAGCAGTCAGGGATGGGACACTGAAGCTTTCTTT	CASSQGWDTEAFF
NA	TRBV6-2/TRBV6-3	TRBD2	TRBJ2-5	TGTGCCAGCAGTTACTCGAACGCGGGGGGGGAGACCCAGTACTTC	CASSYSNAGGETQYF
few	TRBV19	TRBD1	TRBJ1-1	TGTGCCAGTAGTCCAAATTCGGGACAGTTAGCCACTGAAGCTTTCTTT	CASSPNSGQLATEAFF
NA	TRBV6-5	NA	TRBJ1-6	TGTGCCAGCAGTTCCGTGGGGGGTATGGGTTCACCCCTCCACTTT	CASSSVGGMGSPLHF
once	TRBV9	NA	TRBJ1-4	TGTGCCAGCAGCGTATTTTCCGGGGGGGGAGAAAAACTGTTTTTT	CASSVFSGGGEKLFF
NA	TRBV7-9	TRBD1	TRBJ1-6	TGTGCCACGGACAGGGGTAATTCACCCCTCCACTTT	CATDRGNSPLHF
few	TRBV9	NA	TRBJ1-1	TGTGCCAGCAGCTTATCACCGGGACGAGAAGCTTTCTTT	CASSLSPGREAFF
NA	TRBV4-3	NA	TRBJ1-3	TGCGCCAGCAGCCTAGCCGGCTCTGGAAACACCATATATTTT	CASSLAGSGNTIYF
NA	TRBV27	NA	TRBJ1-5	TGTGCCAGCAGTACACACGGGTTGGTCGATCAGCCCCAGCATTTT	CASSTHGLVDQPQHF
NA	TRBV6-6	TRBD1	TRBJ1-5	TGTGCCAGCAGTCACCGGGACAGGGGACGGAGCAATCAGCCCCAGCATTTT	CASSHRDRGRSNQPQHF
NA	TRBV2	TRBD2	TRBJ2-1	TGTGCCAGCAGCAGAACGGGGGCCGGGACTAGCGGGGGGCTAAGCTACAATGAGCAGTTCTTC	CASSRTGAGTSGGLSYNEQFF
NA	TRBV18	NA	TRBJ2-5	TGTGCCAGCTCACGGGGGGTGCTCCAAGAGACCCAGTACTTC	CASSRGVLQETQYF
NA	TRBV5-1	TRBD1	TRBJ1-6	TGCGCCAGCAGCCCAGGGACAGAGTATTCACCCCTCCACTTT	CASSPGTEYSPLHF
NA	TRBV7-2	NA	TRBJ2-2	TGTGCCAGCAGCTTACCAAGCAACACCGGGGAGCTGTTTTTT	CASSLPSNTGELFF
once	TRBV15	NA	TRBJ1-3	TGTGCCACCAGCAGAGATCTGTCAGGGACGGGAAACACCATATATTTT	CATSRDLSGTGNTIYF
NA	TRBV12-5	NA	TRBJ1-1	TGTGCTAGTGGTTTGGTCGGAGAGAAGACTGAAGCTTTCTTT	CASGLVGEKTEAFF
NA	TRBV28	TRBD1	TRBJ1-6	TGTGCCAGCAGTCCCACGACAGGGGCCTATAATTCACCCCTCCACTTT	CASSPTTGAYNSPLHF
NA	TRBV30	NA	TRBJ1-5	TGTGCCTGGGGGGTCGGAGGTGGACAGCCCCAGCATTTT	CAWGVGGGQPQHF
NA	TRBV9	TRBD2	TRBJ2-5	TGTGCCAGCAGCTCGGGGGGAGAGACCCAGTACTTC	CASSSGGETQYF
NA	TRBV5-8	NA	TRBJ2-5	TGTGCCAGCAGTCTTTGGACTCTCAGAACCTTGGAAGAGACCCAGTACTTC	CASSLWTLRTLEETQYF
NA	TRBV3-1/TRBV3-2	TRBD2	TRBJ2-5	TGTGCCAGCAGCCACCGGCTAGCGGGGGGTCAAGAGACCCAGTACTTC	CASSHRLAGGQETQYF
NA	TRBV6-5	NA	TRBJ2-3	TGTGCCAGCAGTTTAGTCCGCACAGATACGCAGTATTTT	CASSLVRTDTQYF
once	TRBV28	NA	TRBJ1-2	TGTGCCAGCAGCTCCGGCCCGTGGGGCTATGGCTACACCTTC	CASSSGPWGYGYTF
NA	TRBV7-9	NA	TRBJ1-4	TGTGCCAGCAGCTCAATCTGGAAACTGTTTTTT	CASSSIWKLFF
once	TRBV24-1	NA	TRBJ2-1	TGTGCCACCAGTGATCCCGCCAGGGGAGGCGTGAATGAGCAGTTCTTC	CATSDPARGGVNEQFF
few	TRBV29-1	NA	TRBJ1-5	TGCAGCGTCCGCCAGGACGTCAATCAGCCCCAGCATTTT	CSVRQDVNQPQHF
NA	TRBV15	NA	TRBJ2-5	TGTGCCACCAGCAGAGTAAAAACAGGGCAAGAGACCCAGTACTTC	CATSRVKTGQETQYF